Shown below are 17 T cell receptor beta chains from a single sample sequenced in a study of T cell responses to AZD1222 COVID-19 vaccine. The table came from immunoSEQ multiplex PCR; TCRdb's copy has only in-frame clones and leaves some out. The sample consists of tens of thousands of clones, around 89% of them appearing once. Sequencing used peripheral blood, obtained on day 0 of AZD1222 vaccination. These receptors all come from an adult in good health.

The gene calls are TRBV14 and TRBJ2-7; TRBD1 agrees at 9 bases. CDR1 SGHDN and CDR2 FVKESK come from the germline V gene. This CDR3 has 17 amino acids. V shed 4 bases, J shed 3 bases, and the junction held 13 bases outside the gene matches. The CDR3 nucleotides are TGTGCCAGCAGCCTTCAAACCCCGGGACAGGGATACTACGAGCAGTACTTC. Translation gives CASSLQTPGQGYYEQYF.

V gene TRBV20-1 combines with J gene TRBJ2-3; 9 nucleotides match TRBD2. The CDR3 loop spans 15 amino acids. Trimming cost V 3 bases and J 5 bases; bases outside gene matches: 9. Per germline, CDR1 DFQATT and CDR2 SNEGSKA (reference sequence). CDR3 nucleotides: TGCAGTGCTAGTCGGGCTAGCGGGAATAAAGATACGCAGTATTTT. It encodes CSASRASGNKDTQYF.

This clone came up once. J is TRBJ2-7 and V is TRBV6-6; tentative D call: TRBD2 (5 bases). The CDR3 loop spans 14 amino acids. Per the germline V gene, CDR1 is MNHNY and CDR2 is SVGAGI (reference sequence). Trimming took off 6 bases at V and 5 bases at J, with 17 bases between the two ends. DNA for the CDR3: TGTGCCAGCAGCCACCCTGGAGAGGGAAACGAGCAGTACTTC. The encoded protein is CASSHPGEGNEQYF.

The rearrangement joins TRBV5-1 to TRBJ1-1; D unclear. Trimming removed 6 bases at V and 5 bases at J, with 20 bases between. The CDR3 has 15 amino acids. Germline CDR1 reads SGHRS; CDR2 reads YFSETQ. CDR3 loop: CASKRGGGLETEAFF. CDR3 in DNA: TGCGCCAGCAAGAGAGGCGGTGGCTTGGAGACTGAAGCTTTCTTT. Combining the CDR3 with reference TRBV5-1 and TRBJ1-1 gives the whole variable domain KAGVTQTPRYLIKTRGQQVTLSCSPISGHRSVSWYQQTPGQGLQFLFEYFSETQRNKGNFPGRFSGRQFSNSRSEMNVSTLELGDSALYLCASKRGGGLETEAFFGQGTRLTVV.

CDR3 sequence (DNA): TGCGCCAGCAGCCTGGAGCCCTACTACAATGAGCAGTTCTTC. Its translation: CASSLEPYYNEQFF. The rearrangement joins TRBV5-1 to TRBJ2-1; D unresolved. V dropped 4 bases and J dropped 3 bases, with 11 bases sitting between them. The CDR3 is made up of 14 amino acids. Germline CDR1 SGHRS, CDR2 YFSETQ.

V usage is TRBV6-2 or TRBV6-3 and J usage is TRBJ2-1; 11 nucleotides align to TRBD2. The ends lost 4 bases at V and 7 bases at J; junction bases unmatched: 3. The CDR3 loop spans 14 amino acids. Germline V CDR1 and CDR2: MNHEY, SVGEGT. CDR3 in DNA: TGTGCCAGCAGTTTAGCGGGAGGGCTGAATGAGCAGTTCTTC. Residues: CASSLAGGLNEQFF.

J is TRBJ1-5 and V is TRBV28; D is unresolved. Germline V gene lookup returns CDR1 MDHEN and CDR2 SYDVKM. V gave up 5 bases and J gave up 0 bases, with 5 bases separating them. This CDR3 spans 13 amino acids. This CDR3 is CASSPISNQPQHF. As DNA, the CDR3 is TGTGCCAGCAGTCCAATTAGCAATCAGCCCCAGCATTTT.

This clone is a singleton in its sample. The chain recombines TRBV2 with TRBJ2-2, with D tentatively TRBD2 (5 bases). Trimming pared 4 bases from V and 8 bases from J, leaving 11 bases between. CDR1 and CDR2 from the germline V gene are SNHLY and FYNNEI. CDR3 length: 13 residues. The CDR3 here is CASSAGNGGELFF. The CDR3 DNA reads TGTGCCAGCAGTGCCGGGAACGGTGGGGAGCTGTTTTTT.

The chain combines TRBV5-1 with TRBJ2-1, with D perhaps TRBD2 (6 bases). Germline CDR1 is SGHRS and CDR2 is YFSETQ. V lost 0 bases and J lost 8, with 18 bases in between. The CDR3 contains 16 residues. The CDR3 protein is CASSLVAAPWGDEQFF. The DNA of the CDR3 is TGCGCCAGCAGCTTGGTAGCGGCCCCTTGGGGTGATGAGCAGTTCTTC.

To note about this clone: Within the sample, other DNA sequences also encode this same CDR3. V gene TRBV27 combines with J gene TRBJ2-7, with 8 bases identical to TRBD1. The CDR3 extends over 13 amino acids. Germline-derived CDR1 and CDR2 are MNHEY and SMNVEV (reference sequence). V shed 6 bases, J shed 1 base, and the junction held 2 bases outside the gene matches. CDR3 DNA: TGTGCCAGCAGCCGGACAGGGTCCTACGAGCAGTACTTC. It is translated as CASSRTGSYEQYF.

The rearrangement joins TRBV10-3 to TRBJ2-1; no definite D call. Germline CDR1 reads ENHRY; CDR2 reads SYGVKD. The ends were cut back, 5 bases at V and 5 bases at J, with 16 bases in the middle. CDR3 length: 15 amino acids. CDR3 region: CAISTLPTQNNEQFF. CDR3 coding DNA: TGTGCCATCAGTACTCTACCCACCCAGAACAATGAGCAGTTCTTC.

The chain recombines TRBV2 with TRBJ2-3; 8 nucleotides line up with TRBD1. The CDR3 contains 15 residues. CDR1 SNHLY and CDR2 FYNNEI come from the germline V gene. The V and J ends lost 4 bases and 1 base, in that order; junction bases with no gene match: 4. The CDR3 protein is CASSVGQGGTDTQYF. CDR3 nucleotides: TGTGCCAGCAGTGTAGGACAGGGCGGCACAGATACGCAGTATTTT. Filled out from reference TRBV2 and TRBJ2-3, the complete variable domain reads EPEVTQTPSHQVTQMGQEVILRCVPISNHLYFYWYRQILGQKVEFLVSFYNNEISEKSEIFDDQFSVERPDGSNFTLKIRSTKLEDSAMYFCASSVGQGGTDTQYFGPGTRLTVL.

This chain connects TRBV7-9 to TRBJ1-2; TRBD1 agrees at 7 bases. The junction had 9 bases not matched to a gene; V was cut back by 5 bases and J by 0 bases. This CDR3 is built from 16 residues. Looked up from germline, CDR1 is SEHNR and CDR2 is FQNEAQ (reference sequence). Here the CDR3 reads CASSKTGTEPNYGYTF. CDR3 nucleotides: TGTGCCAGCAGCAAAACCGGGACAGAACCTAACTATGGCTACACCTTC.

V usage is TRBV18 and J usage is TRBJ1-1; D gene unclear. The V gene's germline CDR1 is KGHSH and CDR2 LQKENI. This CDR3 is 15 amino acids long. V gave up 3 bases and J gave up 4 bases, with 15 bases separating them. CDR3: CASSPLELRGTEAFF. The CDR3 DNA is TGTGCCAGCTCACCCCTCGAGTTGCGGGGCACTGAAGCTTTCTTT.

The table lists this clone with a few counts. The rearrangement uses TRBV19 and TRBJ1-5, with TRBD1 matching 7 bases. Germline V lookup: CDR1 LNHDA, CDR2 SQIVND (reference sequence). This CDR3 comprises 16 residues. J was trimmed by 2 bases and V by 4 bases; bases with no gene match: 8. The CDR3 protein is CASSNTGVWGNQPQHF. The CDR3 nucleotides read TGTGCCAGTAGTAATACAGGGGTTTGGGGCAATCAGCCCCAGCATTTT.

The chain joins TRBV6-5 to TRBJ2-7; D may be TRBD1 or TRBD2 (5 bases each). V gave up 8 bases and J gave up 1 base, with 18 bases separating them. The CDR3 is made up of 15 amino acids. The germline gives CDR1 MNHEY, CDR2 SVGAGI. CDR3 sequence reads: CASGSRDLFSYEQYF. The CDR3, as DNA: TGTGCCAGCGGTTCCCGGGACCTCTTTTCCTACGAGCAGTACTTC.

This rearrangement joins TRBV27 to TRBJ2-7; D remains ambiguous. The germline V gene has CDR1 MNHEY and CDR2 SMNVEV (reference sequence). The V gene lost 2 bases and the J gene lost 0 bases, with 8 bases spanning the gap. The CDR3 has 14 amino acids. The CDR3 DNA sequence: TGTGCCAGCAGTTTAACCTACCCCTCCTACGAGCAGTACTTC. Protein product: CASSLTYPSYEQYF.